These 9 T cell receptor beta chains share one sample of origin, sequenced in a study of human T cells and chemical hapten exposure. TCRdb processed the RACE reads anew with MiXCR; each CDR3 protein has one entry. The profile shows some 380,000 distinct CDR3 sequences, approximately 4.4% of them singletons. Time point indicated: patch test 1, 2 weeks after DPC sensitization. Treatment given: therapeutic diphenylcyclopropenone sensitization with weekly scalp DPC. The sample was whole blood, taken in connection with sensitization to the hapten diphenylcyclopropenone (DPC). The receptors stem from a woman in her forties or fifties with alopecia areata. Some clones in this sample may be carry-over from other donors' samples.

The chain couples TRBV11-2 to TRBJ2-7; the match to TRBD2 covers 8 bases. Germline assignment: CDR1 SGHAT and CDR2 FQNNGV. CDR3 size: 17 residues. After removal of 5 bases from V and 1 base from J, the junction contained 13 bases not matched to a gene. This CDR3 is CASSLGDLAGRSYEQYF. In nucleotides, the CDR3 is TGTGCCAGCAGCCTGGGGGACCTAGCGGGTAGGTCCTACGAGCAGTACTTC.

The V and J genes are TRBV20-1 and TRBJ2-7, with D possibly matching TRBD2 (6 bases). Germline V gives CDR1 DFQATT, CDR2 SNEGSKA (reference sequence). V was pared by 3 bases and J by 3 bases, with 18 bases between. This CDR3 region has 15 residues. The DNA for the CDR3 is TGCAGTGCTAGTAATTCGCGGGGCAACCGCTACGAGCAGTACTTC. Translation: CSASNSRGNRYEQYF.

This clonotype was seen ten or more times. V gene TRBV3-1 combines with J gene TRBJ2-1, with 12 bases that match TRBD2. The CDR3 contains 16 residues. The V and J ends lost 4 bases and 9 bases, in that order; junction bases with no gene match: 10. Germline V gene data show CDR1 as LGHDT and CDR2 as YNNKEL (reference sequence). The CDR3 loop is CASSRTSGGRNVEQFF. The CDR3 bases are TGTGCCAGCAGCCGAACTAGCGGGGGGCGGAATGTTGAGCAGTTCTTC.

The genes are TRBV5-1 and TRBJ2-6; 9 bases agree with TRBD1. The junction had 7 bases not matched to a gene; V was cut back by 3 bases and J by 0 bases. Germline CDR1 is SGHRS and CDR2 is YFSETQ. This CDR3 has 18 residues. CDR3 loop: CASSSTGTGSSGANVLTF. Here the CDR3 DNA reads TGCGCCAGCAGCTCCACCGGGACAGGGAGCTCTGGGGCCAACGTCCTGACTTTC.

This clonotype was detected a few times. The J gene is TRBJ2-5, the V gene TRBV27; TRBD1 aligns across 9 bases. The CDR3 totals 14 residues. V lost 5 bases, J lost 5 bases, and 6 bases stayed unmatched. The germline V gene encodes CDR1 MNHEY and CDR2 SMNVEV (reference sequence). CDR3 bases: TGTGCCAGCAGTAGCAACAGGGGGCGGGAGACCCAGTACTTC. This gives the protein CASSSNRGRETQYF.

This clonotype was observed at least ten times. The chain is built from TRBV25-1 and TRBJ2-7, with no clear D. The CDR3 has 11 residues. Deletions cut 6 bases from V and 6 bases from J, with 9 bases between. Germline-derived CDR1 and CDR2 are MGHDK and SYGVNS. CDR3 sequence: CASSQFGEQYF. The CDR3 DNA sequence: TGTGCCAGCAGCCAGTTTGGCGAGCAGTACTTC.

The sample holds many counts of this clonotype. The gene calls are TRBV12-3 or TRBV12-4 and TRBJ1-1; possibly TRBD1 for D (5 bases). Trimming took off 1 base at V and 1 base at J, with 10 bases between the two ends. The CDR3 is 15 residues long. The CDR3 region has the DNA TGTGCCAGCAGTTTAGGAGGGGCCGAGAACACTGAAGCTTTCTTT. Amino acids: CASSLGGAENTEAFF.

Only a few counts were recorded for this clonotype. In DNA, the CDR3 is TGTGCCACCAGCAGAGATCAGGGGGGCTACGAGCAGTACTTC. This encodes CATSRDQGGYEQYF. The V call is TRBV15, the J call TRBJ2-7, with D possibly TRBD1 on 7 matching bases. V lost 0 bases and J 3 bases, leaving 9 bases between the germline ends. Germline CDR1 and CDR2: LNHNV and YYDKDF (reference sequence). The length of the CDR3 is 14 residues.

This clonotype was detected many times. The V and J genes are TRBV6-5 and TRBJ2-1; TRBD1 aligns across 9 bases. The CDR3 has 15 residues. J lost 2 bases, V lost 6 bases, and 5 bases had no gene match. The germline V gene has CDR1 MNHEY and CDR2 SVGAGI. The CDR3 is CASSPTGGAYNEQFF. The CDR3, as DNA: TGTGCCAGCAGCCCCACAGGGGGCGCCTACAATGAGCAGTTCTTC.